Reported below is one T cell receptor (beta chain). Its target is unknown. This specimen belongs to a study of cytomegalovirus exposure and HLA in healthy donors. Points from the study as a whole: Most TCR sequences showed up rarely, but some public TCRs showed up in many donors.

The data were produced by immunoSEQ multiplex PCR, yet TCRdb's version contains in-frame clones alone and is incomplete. The sample holds about 150,000 clones, around 84% seen once. CDR1 is WSHSY and CDR2 is SAAADI in the germline V gene. Deletions cut 7 bases from V and 1 base from J, with 10 bases between. The CDR3 loop spans 13 amino acids. The gene calls are TRBV10-2 and TRBJ1-1; D not certain. Sequencing was carried out using PBMCs. This TCR derives from a human donor in good health. The CDR3 reads CASTRSGNTEAFF. For the CDR3, the DNA is TGCGCCAGCACCCGGAGTGGGAACACTGAAGCTTTCTTT.